This T cell receptor (beta chain) appears in the sequencing data of a study of CD8 T cells in Susac syndrome. Study context: When blood was drawn, the patients with Susac syndrome were therapy-naive, on corticosteroids, or on intravenous immunoglobulin alone.

Whole-study results and caveats: There was no clonal expansion in the CD4+ T cell repertoires of Susac syndrome.

Definite or probable Susac syndrome was diagnosed using recently defined diagnostic criteria. RNA totalling roughly 0.45 to 1 ug underwent reverse transcription with random hexamers. The immunoSEQ assay covered 54 Vbeta and 13 Jbeta segments for CDR3. TCRdb called the immunoSEQ multiplex PCR reads again in MiXCR, with one record for every CDR3 protein. Among 200,000 to 300,000 distinct CDR3 sequences, 90% to 96% were seen once, and the ten largest hold roughly 0.1%. On this clonotype: No antigen is known for it.

Trimming left V 5 bases short and J 12 bases short, with 13 bases between. Germline V CDR1 and CDR2: GTSNPN, SVGIG (reference sequence). The CDR3 spans 10 residues. The sample comprised CD4+ T cells from PBMCs. This clonotype was obtained from a human donor with Susac syndrome. The chain is built from TRBV30 and TRBJ1-2; D uncertain. CDR3 protein: CAWAGKQHTF. The CDR3 DNA sequence: TGTGCCTGGGCCGGAAAGCAGCACACCTTC.